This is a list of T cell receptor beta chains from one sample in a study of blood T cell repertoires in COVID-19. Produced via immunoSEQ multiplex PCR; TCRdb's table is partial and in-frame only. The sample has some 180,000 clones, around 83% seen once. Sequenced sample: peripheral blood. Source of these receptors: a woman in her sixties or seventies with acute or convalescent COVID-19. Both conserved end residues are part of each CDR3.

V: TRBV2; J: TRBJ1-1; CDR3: CASIPLTPGGAFF
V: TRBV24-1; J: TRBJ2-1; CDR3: CATSDSGGLAISWDHNEQFF
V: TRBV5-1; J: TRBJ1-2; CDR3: CASSPDSRLGYTF
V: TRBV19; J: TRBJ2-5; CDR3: CASSPSGGGPQETQYF
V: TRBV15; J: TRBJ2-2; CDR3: CATSALGTFGELFF
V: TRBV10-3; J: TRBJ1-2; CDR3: CAITAGPPDYGYTF
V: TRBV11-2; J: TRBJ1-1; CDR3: CASRTGEGAFF
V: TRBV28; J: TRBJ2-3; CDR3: CASSLTGGDTQYF
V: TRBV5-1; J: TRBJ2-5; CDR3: CASSLGDLAGAQETQYF
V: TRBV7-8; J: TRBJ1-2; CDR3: CASSNRDSHAPNYGYTF
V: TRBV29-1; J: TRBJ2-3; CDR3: CSVVTGTSGTDTQYF
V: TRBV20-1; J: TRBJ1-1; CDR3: CSASRQSTEAFF
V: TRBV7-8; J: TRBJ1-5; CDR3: CASSRGRKDQPQHF
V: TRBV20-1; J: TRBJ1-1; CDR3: CSATEVTEAFF
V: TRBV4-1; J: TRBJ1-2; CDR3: CASSQATGGNGYTF
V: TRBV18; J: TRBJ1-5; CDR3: CASSAQNDQPQHF
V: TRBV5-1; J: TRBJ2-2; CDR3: CASSLTALNTGELFF
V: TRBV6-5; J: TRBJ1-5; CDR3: CASRTTGGGQPQHF
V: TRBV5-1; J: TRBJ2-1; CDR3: CASSLGSGPYNEQFF
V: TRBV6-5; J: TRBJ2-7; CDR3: CASSYRINRVPYEQYF
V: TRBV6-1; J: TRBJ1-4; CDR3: CASSESPPRVTGAKLFF
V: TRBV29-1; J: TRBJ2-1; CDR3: CSVRRSYNEQFF
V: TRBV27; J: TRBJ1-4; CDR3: CASRKGAGWEKLFF
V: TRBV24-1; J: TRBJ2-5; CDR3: CATSDRTGGRETQYF
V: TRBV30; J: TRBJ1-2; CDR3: CAWNGGGLGYTF